The 10 T cell receptor beta chains in this list originate from one sample, sequenced in a study of post-analysis software for immune sequencing data (dated by TCRdb to the mid-2010s). The full study reports these points: Significantly higher frequencies in patients than in controls were found for about five TRBV segments, including TRBV5-6, TRBV5-1 and TRBV20-1.

Antigen specificity for these receptors is unknown. Receptor libraries were prepared by PCR. The instrument was an Illumina HiSeq 2500. Unique molecular identifiers were incorporated into TCR beta cDNA libraries to reduce PCR and sequencing biases. In TCRdb, the public reads were trimmed at Q25 with fastp and aligned with MiXCR, with productive beta chains retained. Records with the same CDR3 protein are collapsed into one entry carrying the most frequent genes and DNA. The sample has a few hundred thousand distinct CDR3 sequences on record, 34% of them singletons. The ten largest clones represent about 5.6% of the sample. What was sequenced was blood. Receptors were obtained from a girl younger than 18 with multiple sclerosis.

This clonotype has just a few counts. The J gene is TRBJ2-5, the V gene TRBV12-3 or TRBV12-4, with a possible D match to TRBD2 (5 bases). CDR3 length: 12 residues. V lost 5 bases and J 11 bases, leaving 15 bases between the germline ends. DNA of the CDR3: TGTGCCAGCAGTCTCGGGCAGTGGGAGCAGTACTTC. Translating it yields CASSLGQWEQYF.

This clonotype was counted only a few times. J is TRBJ2-1 and V is TRBV4-1; 7 bases are shared with TRBD1. The CDR3 runs to 15 residues. The J segment lost 3 bases and the V segment lost 8 bases, leaving 10 bases of the junction unmatched. Germline-derived CDR1 and CDR2 are MGHRA and YSYEKL. CDR3 sequence (DNA): TGCGCCAGCCGACTTGGAGGACAGGACTACAATGAGCAGTTCTTC. Translation gives CASRLGGQDYNEQFF.

Comment on this clonotype: A read error is possible here, since a much larger clone lies one base away. V is TRBV6-1 and J is TRBJ2-5; no definite D call. The J call may be in error: the DNA end matches TRBJ2-7 better. This CDR3 is built from 11 residues. Germline CDR1 and CDR2: MNHNS and SASEGT. As DNA, the CDR3 is TGTGCCAGCAGTATATGGGGCGAGCAGTACTTC. This encodes CASSIWGEQYF.

This sequence joins TRBV20-1 and TRBJ2-1; 11 bases are a match to TRBD2. CDR3 size: 15 residues. The ends lost 0 bases at V and 5 bases at J; junction bases unmatched: 3. CDR1 is DFQATT and CDR2 is SNEGSKA in the germline V gene (reference sequence). The CDR3 DNA sequence: TGCAGTGCTAGAGAGCCGACTAGCGGGGACAATGAGCAGTTCTTC. It encodes CSAREPTSGDNEQFF.

The rearrangement joins TRBV20-1 to TRBJ1-5; 9 bases agree with TRBD1. The CDR3 sequence is 13 residues long. V trimming: 4 bases; J trimming: 7 bases; junction bases outside the gene matches: 5. The germline V gene has CDR1 DFQATT and CDR2 SNEGSKA (reference sequence). Written as DNA, the CDR3 is TGCAGTGCTAACAGGGGGCTCGGCCAGCCCCAGCATTTT. This sequence encodes CSANRGLGQPQHF.

The gene calls are TRBV20-1 and TRBJ2-1; 9 positions agree with TRBD2. J gave up 3 bases and V 0 bases, and 9 bases lay outside the gene matches. CDR1 and CDR2 (germline): DFQATT, SNEGSKA (reference sequence). The CDR3 consists of 17 residues. The CDR3 protein is CSARDVGLAILYNEQFF. For the CDR3, the DNA is TGCAGTGCTAGAGATGTGGGACTAGCAATACTCTACAATGAGCAGTTCTTC.

V gene TRBV28 combines with J gene TRBJ1-2; D is ambiguous. This CDR3 comprises 13 residues. V dropped 6 bases and J dropped 4 bases, with 12 bases sitting between them. Germline-derived CDR1 and CDR2 are MDHEN and SYDVKM. CDR3 loop: CASRPGAGYGYTF. The DNA for the CDR3 is TGTGCCAGCAGGCCGGGCGCGGGCTATGGCTACACCTTC.

The chain has TRBV12-3 or TRBV12-4 and TRBJ2-7, with 7 bases lining up with TRBD1. V lost 6 bases and J lost 8; bases outside the gene matches: 13. The CDR3 contains 14 residues. The CDR3 reads CASSNRDRAPKQYF. The CDR3 DNA is TGTGCCAGCAGCAACCGGGACAGAGCCCCCAAGCAGTACTTC.

This clonotype was observed a few times. The chain carries TRBV6-5 and TRBJ2-3, with D tentatively TRBD1 (6 bases). The CDR3 loop spans 12 amino acids. Trimming removed 7 bases at V and 1 base at J, with 6 bases between. The V gene's germline CDR1 is MNHEY and CDR2 SVGAGI. The CDR3 DNA follows: TGTGCCAGCAAGGGGGGCACAGATACGCAGTATTTT. This encodes CASKGGTDTQYF.

V and J are TRBV12-3 or TRBV12-4 and TRBJ1-1, with D possibly matching TRBD1 (6 bases). The CDR3 contains 13 residues. V was shortened by 5 bases and J by 3 bases, with 10 bases between the two germline ends. This CDR3 is CASSGRQDTEAFF. CDR3 DNA: TGTGCCAGCAGTGGAAGACAGGACACTGAAGCTTTCTTT.